The text below deals with one T cell receptor (beta chain). Its antigen remains unidentified. These data belong to a study of somatic mutations in cytotoxic T cells in rheumatoid arthritis. TCRdb's table, derived via immunoSEQ multiplex PCR, lists solely in-frame clones and lacks some. The sample holds about 26,000 clones, about 80% seen once. Findings of the study overall: The study found that the largest CD8+ clone exceeded 20% of CD8+ cells in about an eighth of the roughly 65 patients.

The TCR originated in a man aged 50 to 60 in good health. The specimen was CD8+ T cells sorted from blood.

The CDR3, as DNA: TGCGCCAGCAGCCCCAGCCAAGTTTCTGGAAACACCATATATTTT. This encodes CASSPSQVSGNTIYF. The J gene is TRBJ1-3, the V gene TRBV4-1; no clear D gene. The ends were cut back, 4 bases at V and 1 base at J, with 11 bases in the middle. Germline values: CDR1 MGHRA, CDR2 YSYEKL. The CDR3 is 15 residues long.